This note documents a single TCR beta chain sequence. Its target antigen remains unknown. Base qualities are missing; no much larger clone stands one base away. A single peripheral blood draw of around 120 mL on average was collected from each donor into heparinised tubes. Using a panel that included CD45RO, CCR7, CD25, CD127, CD95 and CD27, naive, central memory, regulatory and stem cell-like memory CD4+ T cells were sorted on a BD FACSAria II. A purity above 95% was achieved for all sorted populations. PBMCs were isolated immediately by Lymphoprep density gradient centrifugation and stained directly without culture. Samples were stained and sorted in pairs, with one healthy donor and one patient per experiment, so that batch effects were minimized. As encoded in the germline V gene, CDR1 is SQVTM while CDR2 is ANQGSEA. V is pruned by 4 bases and J by 2 bases, leaving 10 bases of the junction without a gene match. The CDR3 sequence holds 15 residues, the cysteine and phenylalanine included. The read is trimmed to its CDR3 DNA, 45 bases read in frame from base 1.

The data were taken from a study of beta chain features in type 1 diabetes (dated by TCRdb to between 2017 and 2018). With respect to the entire study: Patients and healthy donors did not differ in mean age, gender distribution, total cell number or subset yield. A total of approximately 99,000,000 sorted cells were examined across all samples, and RNA yield correlated strongly with the number of cells per subset. In the study, TCRB repertoires of sorted circulating CD4+ T cell subsets from recently diagnosed type 1 diabetes patients were compared with those of matched healthy donors. Whereas all 30 or so donors provided naive and central memory subsets, regulatory and stem cell-like memory subsets were isolated from just 8 patients and about eight healthy donors.

The entire amount of isolated RNA was reverse transcribed using the High Capacity cDNA Reverse Transcription Kit, so the sequenced TCRB transcripts were expressed ones. Deep immunoSEQ sequencing was performed on naive, central memory and regulatory T cell samples, with an average of about 4 million total reads per sample. Sorted cells were lysed in RLT buffer, and RNA was extracted using DNase-treated RNeasy Micro or Mini kits according to cell number. Each cell subset was processed on its own to prevent cross-contamination, while patient and healthy donor samples were processed together. The immunoSEQ multiplex PCR was used to amplify TCRB sequences from cDNA, generating 87-bp fragments that spanned the CDR3 region. The amplicons were sequenced using the Illumina HiSeq platform. Per the original workflow: PCR bias was computationally corrected using synthetic template baselines, reads within Hamming distance 2 were collapsed, and singletons that could not be merged were discarded. Reads were aligned against IMGT to assign V, D and J genes, CDR3 length and insertions or deletions at six rearrangement sites. Within each subset, clonotype counts were normalized to sorted cell number, and only after that were true diversity and Gini coefficients computed with the tcR R package. The overlap coefficient, calculated on TCRB nucleotide sequences, was used to measure repertoire sharing. As a proxy for the pre-selection repertoire, out-of-frame TCRB sequences from naive cells were analyzed. As stored in TCRdb, this immuneACCESS dataset retains in-frame rearrangements with V and J assigned. A fraction of the clones does not appear; measured against another copy, unresolved V genes explain less than half of the discrepancy, and the remainder lacks a known reason. Clone size and the V and J calls come from that table; the DNA yielded D and trimming. For this sample the table gives about 360,000 clones, of which roughly 12% were detected only once. Roughly 0.017% of the sample is held by the ten biggest clonotypes.

The research as a whole found: A moderate but significant shortening of TCRB CDR3 length was observed in type 1 diabetes patients in all four CD4+ subsets. Shorter templates might have been favored by PCR, but patient and control samples were amplified and corrected together, so both groups would have been affected equally by any skew. Because cDNA was sequenced instead of genomic DNA, highly expressing activated cells could be over-represented, though the groups showed no difference in activation or CD3 levels. Patients with type 1 diabetes made fewer insertions and deleted more nucleotides at VDJ recombination sites, implying thymic rearrangement abnormalities. The naive, central memory and regulatory TCRB repertoires appeared to resemble one another more closely among patients than among healthy donors. Because the HLA sub-analyses included only small numbers of individuals, any influence of HLA type on TCRB rearrangement was left unresolved.

The specimen was naive CD4+ T cells from blood. What this sample's cell subset or site label stands for: true naive CD4+ T cells. The chain is made from TRBV29-1 and TRBJ2-5, and 7 junction bases match TRBD1. The clonotype comes from a young man in good health. The CDR3 protein: CSVVNRGVEQETQYF. The nucleotide sequence is given as TGCAGCGTTGTTAACAGGGGAGTGGAACAAGAGACCCAGTACTTC. With all but the CDR3 taken from the reference TRBV29-1 and TRBJ2-5 genes, the full variable domain is: SAVISQKPSRDICQRGTSLTIQCQVDSQVTMMFWYRQQPGQSLTLIATANQGSEATYESGFVIDKFPISRPNLTFSTLTVSNMSPEDSSIYLCSVVNRGVEQETQYFGPGTRLLVL.